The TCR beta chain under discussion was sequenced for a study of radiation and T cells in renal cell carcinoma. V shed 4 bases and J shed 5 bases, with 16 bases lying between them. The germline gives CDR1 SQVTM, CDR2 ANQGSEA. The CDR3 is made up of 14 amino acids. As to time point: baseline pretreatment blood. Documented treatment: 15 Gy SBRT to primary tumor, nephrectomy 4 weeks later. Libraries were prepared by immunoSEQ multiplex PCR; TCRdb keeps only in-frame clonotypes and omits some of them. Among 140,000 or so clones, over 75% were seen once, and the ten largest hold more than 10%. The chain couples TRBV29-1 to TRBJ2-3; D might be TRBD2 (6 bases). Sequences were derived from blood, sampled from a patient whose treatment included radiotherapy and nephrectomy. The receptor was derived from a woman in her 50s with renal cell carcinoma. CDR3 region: CSVAGWRGEDTQYF. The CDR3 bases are TGCAGCGTTGCAGGGTGGCGGGGAGAAGATACGCAGTATTTT.